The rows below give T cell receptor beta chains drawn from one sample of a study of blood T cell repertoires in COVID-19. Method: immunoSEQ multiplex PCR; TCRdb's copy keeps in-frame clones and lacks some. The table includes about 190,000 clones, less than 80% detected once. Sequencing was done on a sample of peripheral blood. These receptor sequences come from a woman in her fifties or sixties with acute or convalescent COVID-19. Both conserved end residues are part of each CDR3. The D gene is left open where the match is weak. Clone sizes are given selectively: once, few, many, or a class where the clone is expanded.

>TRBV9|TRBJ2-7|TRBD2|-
CASSLAGIGSYEQYF
TGTGCCAGCAGTCTAGCGGGAATAGGTTCCTACGAGCAGTACTTC
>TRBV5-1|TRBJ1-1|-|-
CASSLEALNTEAFF
TGCGCCAGCAGCTTGGAAGCTTTGAACACTGAAGCTTTCTTT
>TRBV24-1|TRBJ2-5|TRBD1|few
CATSDSLGGETQYF
TGTGCCACCAGTGATTCATTAGGGGGCGAGACCCAGTACTTC
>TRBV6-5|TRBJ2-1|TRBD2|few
CAIGGRGGTYNEQFF
TGTGCCATCGGGGGAAGGGGAGGGACCTACAATGAGCAGTTCTTC
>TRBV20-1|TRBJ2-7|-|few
CSASKDYEKYF
TGCAGTGCTAGTAAGGACTATGAAAAGTACTTC
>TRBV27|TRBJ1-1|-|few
CASSKGQRGTEAFF
TGTGCCAGCAGCAAGGGACAACGTGGAACTGAAGCTTTCTTT
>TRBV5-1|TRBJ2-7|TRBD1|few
CASSLGAGGSYEQYF
TGCGCCAGCAGCTTGGGGGCAGGGGGCTCCTACGAGCAGTACTTC
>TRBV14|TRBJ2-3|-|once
CASSATARTDTQYF
TGTGCCAGCAGCGCGACGGCGAGGACAGATACGCAGTATTTT
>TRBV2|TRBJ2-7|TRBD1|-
CASSALGQGRGEQYF
TGTGCCAGCAGCGCGTTGGGACAGGGGAGGGGCGAGCAGTACTTC
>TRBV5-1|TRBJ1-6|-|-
CASSLLSQGNSPLHF
TGCGCCAGCAGCTTGCTAAGCCAGGGTAATTCACCCCTCCACTTT
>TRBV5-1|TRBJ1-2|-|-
CASSLAQGQSYGYTF
TGCGCCAGCAGCCTCGCACAGGGACAAAGCTATGGCTACACCTTC
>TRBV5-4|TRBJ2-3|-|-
CASSLEIGVPLTDTQYF
TGTGCCAGCAGCTTGGAGATCGGGGTACCACTCACAGATACGCAGTATTTT
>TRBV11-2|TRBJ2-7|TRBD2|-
CASNPGGGFYEQYF
TGTGCCAGCAATCCCGGCGGGGGATTCTACGAGCAGTACTTC
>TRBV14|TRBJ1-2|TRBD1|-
CASSQRRGTGGYGYTF
TGTGCCAGCAGCCAAAGGAGAGGGACAGGGGGATATGGCTACACCTTC
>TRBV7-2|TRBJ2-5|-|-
CASSLVTRETQYF
TGTGCCAGCAGCTTAGTGACGCGGGAGACCCAGTACTTC
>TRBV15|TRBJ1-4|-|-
CATSAAEEKLFF
TGTGCCACCAGCGCGGCGGAAGAAAAACTGTTTTTT
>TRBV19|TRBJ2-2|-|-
CASIITFQDSGGELFF
TGTGCCAGTATCATAACTTTTCAGGATTCAGGCGGGGAGCTGTTTTTT
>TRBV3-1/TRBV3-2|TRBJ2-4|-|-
CASSQRQGGLNIQYF
TGTGCCAGCAGCCAAAGGCAGGGGGGCTTAAACATTCAGTACTTC
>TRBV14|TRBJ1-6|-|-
CASSQDELGSPLHF
TGTGCCAGCAGCCAAGATGAACTAGGCTCACCCCTCCACTTT
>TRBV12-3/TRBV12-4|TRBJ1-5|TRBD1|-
CASSGQVNQPQHF
TGTGCCAGCAGCGGACAGGTGAATCAGCCCCAGCATTTT
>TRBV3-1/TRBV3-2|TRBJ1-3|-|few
CASSQAGGTGNTIYF
TGTGCCAGCAGCCAAGCGGGAGGTACGGGAAACACCATATATTTT
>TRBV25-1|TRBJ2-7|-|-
CASSESATYEQYF
TGTGCCAGCAGTGAATCCGCCACTTACGAGCAGTACTTC
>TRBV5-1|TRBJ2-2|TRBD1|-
CASSLSGTGFAGELFF
TGCGCCAGCAGCTTGTCCGGGACAGGGTTCGCCGGGGAGCTGTTTTTT
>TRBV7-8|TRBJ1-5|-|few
CASSLPGFSPQHF
TGTGCCAGCAGCTTGCCGGGATTCAGCCCCCAGCATTTT
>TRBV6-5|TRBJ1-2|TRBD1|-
CASTTTQGMVGYTF
TGTGCCAGCACCACCACACAGGGGATGGTCGGCTACACCTTC
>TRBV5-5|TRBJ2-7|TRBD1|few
CASSLLQGAGEQYF
TGTGCCAGCAGCTTGCTACAGGGGGCGGGCGAGCAGTACTTC
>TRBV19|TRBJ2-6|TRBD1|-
CASSLSGTGGSGANVLTF
TGTGCCAGTAGTCTATCCGGGACAGGCGGATCTGGGGCCAACGTCCTGACTTTC
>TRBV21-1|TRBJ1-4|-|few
CASSKGAGTGVATNEKLFF
TGTGCCAGCAGCAAAGGTGCCGGGACAGGGGTTGCAACTAATGAAAAACTGTTTTTT
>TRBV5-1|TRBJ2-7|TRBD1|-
CASGLRDRVHEQYF
TGCGCCAGCGGACTCCGGGACAGGGTCCACGAGCAGTACTTC
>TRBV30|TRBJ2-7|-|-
CAWSRQYTYEQYF
TGTGCCTGGAGTCGACAGTACACCTACGAGCAGTACTTC
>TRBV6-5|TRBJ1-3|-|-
CASSYVPTRAGNTIYF
TGTGCCAGCAGTTACGTACCAACGAGGGCTGGAAACACCATATATTTT
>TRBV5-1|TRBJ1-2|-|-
CASSLDGMYGYTF
TGCGCCAGCAGCCTGGACGGGATGTATGGCTACACCTTC
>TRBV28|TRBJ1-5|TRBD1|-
CASRVRQGQPQHF
TGTGCCAGCAGGGTGAGACAGGGACAGCCCCAGCATTTT
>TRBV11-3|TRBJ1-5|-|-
CASSARRGSTDQPQHF
TGTGCCAGCAGCGCAAGACGGGGAAGTACGGATCAGCCCCAGCATTTT
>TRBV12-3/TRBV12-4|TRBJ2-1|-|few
CASSWGEGQFF
TGTGCCAGCAGTTGGGGGGAAGGGCAGTTCTTC
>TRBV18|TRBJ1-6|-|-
CASSPRDINSPLHF
TGTGCCAGCTCACCACGGGACATTAATTCACCCCTCCACTTT
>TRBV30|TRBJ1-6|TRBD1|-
CAWTPNRGKSPLHF
TGTGCCTGGACGCCCAACAGGGGGAAATCACCCCTCCACTTT
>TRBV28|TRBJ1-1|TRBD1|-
CASNRPGTGNTEAFF
TGTGCCAGCAACCGACCGGGGACAGGGAATACTGAAGCTTTCTTT
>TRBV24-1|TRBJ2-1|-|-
CATSDLSASSSYNEQFF
TGTGCCACCAGTGATTTGTCGGCTTCTAGCTCCTACAATGAGCAGTTCTTC
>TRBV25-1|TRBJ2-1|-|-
CASSVQDEQFF
TGTGCCAGCAGTGTACAGGATGAGCAGTTCTTC
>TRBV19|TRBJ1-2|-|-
CAPPADSHISQDGYTF
TGTGCCCCCCCAGCTGACAGTCACATCAGCCAAGATGGCTACACCTTC
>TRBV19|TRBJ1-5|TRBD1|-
CASSTRTGGQPQHF
TGTGCCAGTAGTACCAGGACAGGGGGACAGCCCCAGCATTTT
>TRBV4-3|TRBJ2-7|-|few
CASSQDRAYEQYF
TGCGCCAGCAGCCAAGACAGGGCGTACGAGCAGTACTTC
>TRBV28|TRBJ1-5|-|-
CASSSPQPQHF
TGTGCCAGCAGTTCCCCGCAGCCCCAGCATTTT
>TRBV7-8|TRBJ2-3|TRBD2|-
CASSYRLAGLNTQYF
TGTGCCAGCAGCTACCGACTAGCGGGATTGAATACGCAGTATTTT
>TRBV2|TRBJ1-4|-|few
CASSTQGFANEKLFF
TGTGCCAGCAGTACCCAGGGGTTCGCTAATGAAAAACTGTTTTTT
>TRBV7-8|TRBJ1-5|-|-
CASSSPSGQVWNQPQHF
TGTGCCAGCAGCTCCCCGAGTGGTCAGGTTTGGAATCAGCCCCAGCATTTT
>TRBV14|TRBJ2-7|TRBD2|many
CASSQALAEKQYF
TGTGCCAGCAGCCAAGCACTAGCGGAGAAGCAGTACTTC
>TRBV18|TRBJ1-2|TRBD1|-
CASSPDSRTGGAGYGYTF
TGTGCCAGCTCACCAGATTCCAGGACAGGGGGCGCCGGCTATGGCTACACCTTC
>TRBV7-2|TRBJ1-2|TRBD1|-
CASSRDRGQGYGYTF
TGTGCCAGCAGCCGGGACAGGGGGCAGGGCTATGGCTACACCTTC
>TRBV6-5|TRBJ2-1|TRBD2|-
CASSYEAGGEQFF
TGTGCCAGCAGTTACGAAGCGGGGGGCGAGCAGTTCTTC